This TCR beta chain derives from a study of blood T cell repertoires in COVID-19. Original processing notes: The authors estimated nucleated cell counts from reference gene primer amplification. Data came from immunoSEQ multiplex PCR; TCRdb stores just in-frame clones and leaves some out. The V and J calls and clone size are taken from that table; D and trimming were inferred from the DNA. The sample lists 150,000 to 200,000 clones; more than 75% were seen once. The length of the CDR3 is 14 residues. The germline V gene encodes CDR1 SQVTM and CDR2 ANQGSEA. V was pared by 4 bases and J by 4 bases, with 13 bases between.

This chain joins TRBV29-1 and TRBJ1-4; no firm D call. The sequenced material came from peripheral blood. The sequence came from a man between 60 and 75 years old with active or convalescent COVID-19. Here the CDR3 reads CSVALVDINEKLFF. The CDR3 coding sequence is TGCAGCGTTGCTCTTGTAGACATTAATGAAAAACTGTTTTTT.